This TCR beta chain was sequenced for a study of blood T cell repertoires in COVID-19. Generated by immunoSEQ multiplex PCR, the TCRdb table keeps only in-frame clones and is missing some. The sample shows some 270,000 clones, 80% to 90% of them seen only once. The sample comprised peripheral blood. The clonotype was recovered from a woman aged 35 to 49 who had recovered from COVID-19.

CDR3 sequence reads: CATSDLGGDYNEQFF. The CDR3 DNA sequence: TGTGCCACCAGTGATTTAGGGGGGGATTACAATGAGCAGTTCTTC. The J gene is TRBJ2-1, the V gene TRBV24-1; possibly TRBD2 for D (7 bases). The CDR3 consists of 15 residues. Germline V gene sequence: CDR1 KGHDR, CDR2 SFDVKD. V lost 1 base and J 4 bases, leaving 10 bases between the germline ends.